What follows are 22 T cell receptor beta chains derived from one specimen sequenced in a study of T-cell reconstitution after alpha-beta-depleted transplantation in children. Unique molecular identifiers were incorporated during preparation of the TCRbeta library. TCRdb re-derived calls from the PCR reads in MiXCR, one entry per CDR3 protein. The sample consists of 450,000 to 500,000 distinct CDR3 sequences, around 12% of them appearing once. This specimen was PBMCs from the stem cell graft donor, taken from the stem cell graft. The source is a human donor who donated a stem cell graft to a child with combined immunodeficiency.

This clonotype was counted a single time. The chain carries TRBV7-3 and TRBJ2-3, with TRBD2 as a possible D gene (6 bases). Germline values: CDR1 SGHTA, CDR2 FQGTGA. Trimming cost V 5 bases and J 6 bases, with 12 bases left between them. This CDR3 is built from 13 residues. CDR3 sequence reads: CASSRGRWDTQYF. For the CDR3, the DNA is TGTGCCAGCAGCCGGGGGAGGTGGGATACGCAGTATTTT.

Remarks on this clonotype: Sequence at one end of the junction differs from germline and may be a read error. V gene TRBV7-9 combines with J gene TRBJ2-3, with 10 bases lining up with TRBD2. CDR3 length: 17 amino acids. From germline, CDR1 is SEHNR and CDR2 FQNEAQ (reference sequence). The CDR3: CASSQRGGLKGTDAQYF. DNA for the CDR3: TGTGCCAGCAGCCAGCGGGGGGGCCTCAAAGGAACAGATGCGCAGTATTTT. Full variable domain (missing parts from reference TRBV7-9 and TRBJ2-3): DTGVSQNPRHKITKRGQNVTFRCDPISEHNRLYWYRQTLGQGPEFLTYFQNEAQLEKSRLLSDRFSAERPKGSFSTLEIQRTEQGDSAMYLCASSQRGGLKGTDAQYFGPGTRLTVL.

The V call is TRBV4-3, the J call TRBJ2-3; D may correspond to TRBD1 or TRBD2 (6 bases each). Trimming took 0 bases from V and 6 from J, leaving 13 bases between them. Germline values: CDR1 LGHNA, CDR2 YSLEER. The CDR3 totals 15 residues. Here the CDR3 DNA reads TGCGCCAGCAGCCAAGAGGTCGGGGGCGGTGATACGCAGTATTTT. It yields the protein CASSQEVGGGDTQYF.

This clonotype was counted many times. The chain carries TRBV7-9 and TRBJ1-2, with D unresolved. The germline gives CDR1 SEHNR, CDR2 FQNEAQ (reference sequence). Trimming removed 1 base at V and 4 bases at J, with 16 bases between. The CDR3 loop spans 16 amino acids. DNA of the CDR3: TGTGCCAGCAGCTTAGACATTGGACCGAGCATCTATGGCTACACCTTC. Translated, it gives CASSLDIGPSIYGYTF.

This clonotype came up many times. This sequence joins TRBV12-3 or TRBV12-4 and TRBJ1-3; D is uncertain. The CDR3 has 14 residues. Trimming removed 5 bases from V and 2 bases from J, with 10 bases in between. CDR3 protein: CASSGIVAGNTIYF. CDR3 sequence (DNA): TGTGCCAGCAGTGGAATCGTAGCTGGAAACACCATATATTTT.

This clonotype was found a few times. The chain links TRBV5-1 to TRBJ1-2, with a possible D match to TRBD1 (5 bases). V shed 2 bases and J shed 12 bases, with 17 bases lying between them. The CDR3 is 13 amino acids. Germline V gene lookup returns CDR1 SGHRS and CDR2 YFSETQ. CDR3 bases: TGCGCCAGCAGCTTAGGGAGGGCAGGGACCCACACCTTC. This codes for CASSLGRAGTHTF. The complete variable domain, with remaining parts taken from reference TRBV5-1 and TRBJ1-2, reads KAGVTQTPRYLIKTRGQQVTLSCSPISGHRSVSWYQQTPGQGLQFLFEYFSETQRNKGNFPGRFSGRQFSNSRSEMNVSTLELGDSALYLCASSLGRAGTHTFGSGTRLTVV.

The sample holds a few counts of this clonotype. V is TRBV11-3 and J is TRBJ2-7, with 11 bases fitting TRBD2. The CDR3 spans 17 residues. Germline lookup yields CDR1 SGHNT and CDR2 YENEEA. V trimming: 5 bases; J trimming: 6 bases; junction bases outside the gene matches: 15. CDR3 DNA: TGTGCCAGCAGCCTAACTAGCGGGAGCCTCCAGCCGTCCGAGCAGTACTTC. The encoded protein is CASSLTSGSLQPSEQYF.

The CDR3 spells CASSRDLGDEQFF. CDR3 coding DNA: TGCGCCAGCAGCCGAGACCTTGGGGATGAGCAGTTCTTC. The V call is TRBV4-3, the J call TRBJ2-1; D remains unclear. The CDR3 runs to 13 residues. V was pared by 4 bases and J by 8 bases, with 12 bases between. Per germline, CDR1 LGHNA and CDR2 YSLEER.

This sequence joins TRBV4-2 and TRBJ1-2; unclear D gene. CDR3 length equals 15 residues. V shed 1 base and J shed 4 bases, with 13 bases lying between them. Germline loops: CDR1 LGHNA, CDR2 YNFKEQ. This CDR3 reads CASSQVRGVGYGYTF. The CDR3 nucleotides read TGTGCCAGCAGCCAAGTACGGGGTGTGGGCTATGGCTACACCTTC.

This clonotype was seen a few times. The CDR3 sequence: CASSFYYTGGSGSYEQYF. CDR3 sequence (DNA): TGTGCCAGCAGTTTTTACTACACCGGCGGTAGCGGGAGTTACGAGCAGTACTTC. This rearrangement joins TRBV12-3 or TRBV12-4 to TRBJ2-7; 9 bases agree with TRBD2. V shed 3 bases, J shed 4 bases, and the junction held 16 bases outside the gene matches. The CDR3 has 18 residues.

This clonotype was seen ten or more times. The chain employs TRBV7-2 and TRBJ2-4; TRBD1 agrees at 7 bases. In germline, CDR1 is SGHTA, CDR2 FQGNSA. The V segment lost 4 bases and the J segment 16 bases; nucleotides outside the gene matches: 13. The CDR3 covers 13 residues. CDR3 DNA: TGTGCCAGCAGCTCAAACGTCCGGGACAGACCTTACTTC. Residues: CASSSNVRDRPYF.

V and J are TRBV5-6 and TRBJ2-4; the D gene is possibly TRBD1 (5 bases). Germline CDR1 SGHDT, CDR2 YYEEEE. The CDR3 has 19 residues. V was shortened by 1 base and J by 0 bases, with 20 bases between the two germline ends. CDR3 nucleotide sequence: TGTGCCAGCAGCTTGTTGCGAGGACATAATAATATAGCCAAAAACATTCAGTACTTC. This gives the protein CASSLLRGHNNIAKNIQYF. The entire variable domain, with the rest obtained from reference TRBV5-6 and TRBJ2-4, is as follows: DAGVTQSPTHLIKTRGQQVTLRCSPKSGHDTVSWYQQALGQGPQFIFQYYEEEERQRGNFPDRFSGHQFPNYSSELNVNALLLGDSALYLCASSLLRGHNNIAKNIQYFGAGTRLSVL.

The chain joins TRBV6-5 to TRBJ2-6; 8 bases agree with TRBD1. Unmatched junction bases numbered 1, after V lost 1 base and J lost 2 bases. Germline V CDR1 and CDR2: MNHEY, SVGAGI. The CDR3 spans 16 residues. CDR3 sequence (DNA): TGTGCCAGCAGTTACTTCAGGGGGCCTGGGGCCAACGTCCTGACTTTC. Protein sequence: CASSYFRGPGANVLTF.

This clonotype was detected only a few times. Here the CDR3 reads CASSVGQAPYEQYF. In DNA, the CDR3 is TGTGCCAGCAGCGTAGGCCAGGCTCCCTACGAGCAGTACTTC. The chain uses TRBV9 and TRBJ2-7; the D is unclear. Looked up from germline, CDR1 is SGDLS and CDR2 is YYNGEE. Trimming took 0 bases from V and 2 from J, leaving 9 bases between them. There are 14 residues in the CDR3. The full variable domain, its missing parts supplied by reference TRBV9 and TRBJ2-7, is DSGVTQTPKHLITATGQRVTLRCSPRSGDLSVYWYQQSLDQGLQFLIQYYNGEERAKGNILERFSAQQFPDLHSELNLSSLELGDSALYFCASSVGQAPYEQYFGPGTRLTVT.

This clonotype has at least ten counts. The CDR3 reads CASTNADTQYF. As DNA, the CDR3 is TGTGCCAGCACAAATGCAGATACGCAGTATTTT. The V gene is TRBV6-6, the J gene TRBJ2-3; D remains unclear. This CDR3 spans 11 amino acids. The V end lost 7 bases, the J end lost 4 bases, and 6 bases lay between the germline ends. Germline CDR1 MNHNY, CDR2 SVGAGI (reference sequence).

V is TRBV6-4 and J is TRBJ2-3; D is tentatively TRBD1 or TRBD2 (5 bases each). With 2 bases removed from V and 6 bases from J, the gap between germline ends came to 21 bases. The CDR3 loop spans 17 amino acids. The V gene's germline CDR1 is MRHNA and CDR2 SNTAGT. The CDR3 sequence is CASSDGFRGASLDTQYF. The CDR3 DNA sequence: TGTGCCAGCAGTGACGGTTTCAGAGGGGCTAGCTTGGATACGCAGTATTTT.

The chain combines TRBV7-2 with TRBJ2-1, with D maybe TRBD1 (6 bases). The CDR3 loop spans 14 amino acids. CDR1 and CDR2 (germline): SGHTA, FQGNSA. V was cut by 2 bases and J by 9 bases, with 14 bases left in between. CDR3: CASSLRQGFTEQFF. CDR3 nucleotides: TGTGCCAGCAGCTTACGGCAGGGGTTCACTGAGCAGTTCTTC.

A few counts support this clonotype. The V and J genes are TRBV3-1 and TRBJ2-7; TRBD1 aligns across 8 bases. The V gene's germline CDR1 is LGHDT and CDR2 YNNKEL (reference sequence). J gave up 3 bases and V 4 bases, and 5 bases lay outside the gene matches. The CDR3 loop spans 14 amino acids. CDR3 amino acids: CASSRLGQGYEQYF. The CDR3 DNA reads as TGTGCCAGCAGCCGATTAGGACAGGGCTACGAGCAGTACTTC.

This chain links TRBV7-9 with TRBJ2-3; no reliable D call. With 4 bases removed from V and 4 bases from J, the gap between germline ends came to 9 bases. Germline V CDR1 and CDR2: SEHNR, FQNEAQ (reference sequence). The CDR3 consists of 13 residues. The CDR3 coding sequence is TGTGCCAGCAGCTCCCCCGGCTCAGATACGCAGTATTTT. Translated, it gives CASSSPGSDTQYF.

This clonotype was found a few times. The rearrangement joins TRBV5-1 to TRBJ1-5, with D possibly TRBD1 on 6 matching bases. The germline V and J ends were trimmed by 2 bases and 4 bases, with 16 bases remaining between them. Germline CDR1 and CDR2: SGHRS and YFSETQ. The CDR3 covers 16 residues. CDR3 DNA sequence: TGCGCCAGCAGCTTAATGAGGGGGGGCGAGAATCAGCCCCAGCATTTT. It yields the protein CASSLMRGGENQPQHF.

In this sample, this clonotype turned up a few times. V gene TRBV5-6 combines with J gene TRBJ2-5; no clear D. There are 14 residues in the CDR3. Germline lookup yields CDR1 SGHDT and CDR2 YYEEEE. Trimming took off 4 bases at V and 3 bases at J, with 13 bases between the two ends. CDR3: CASSPTGREETQYF. DNA of the CDR3: TGTGCCAGCAGCCCCACTGGACGGGAAGAGACCCAGTACTTC.

This clonotype showed up many times. The CDR3 sequence: CASRNSRTDTQYF. In DNA form, the CDR3 reads TGTGCCAGCAGAAATTCAAGGACAGATACGCAGTATTTT. The rearrangement joins TRBV6-2 or TRBV6-3 to TRBJ2-3, with D unresolved. The CDR3 runs 13 residues. Germline V lookup: CDR1 MNHEY, CDR2 SVGEGT. Trimming shortened V by 6 bases and J by 3 bases, and 10 bases separated the two germline ends.